This is a list of T cell receptor beta chains from one sample in a study of CD8+CD57+ T cells in acquired aplastic anemia. Each CDR3 protein is one row after TCRdb ran MiXCR on the reads. This sample yields 80,000 or so distinct CDR3 sequences, of which 70% are seen a single time; more than 80% belongs to the top ten. The sequenced sample was sorted CD4+, CD8+, or CD8+CD57+ T cells (not recorded which) from PBMCs. These receptors originate from a human donor with aplastic anemia. The CDR3 runs from the conserved cysteine through the conserved F or W. Fields, in order: D gene, CDR3 length, clone size, J gene, V gene, CDR3 DNA, CDR3 protein. D genes are given only for firm matches. Clone size is given for some rows only: seen once, a few or many times, or a class if the clone is expanded.

TRBD2	15	few	TRBJ2-5	TRBV15	TGTGCCACCAGCACTGAAGCGGGATACGAGGAGACCCAGTACTTC	CATSTEAGYEETQYF
.	13	.	TRBJ2-1	TRBV15	TGTGCCACCAGCAGGATTAACGGGGGAGAGCAGTTCTTC	CATSRINGGEQFF
.	14	.	TRBJ2-5	TRBV12-5	TGTGCTAGTGGTTTTTTAACCCACCAAGAGACCCAGTACTTC	CASGFLTHQETQYF
.	15	few	TRBJ1-2	TRBV12-3/TRBV12-4	TGTGCCAGCAGCCATCAGGGTAGCTCTAACTATGGCTACACCTTC	CASSHQGSSNYGYTF
.	15	.	TRBJ1-5	TRBV4-3	TGCGCCAGCAGCCAAGATAGCCTAGGTAATCAGCCCCAGCATTTT	CASSQDSLGNQPQHF
.	13	.	TRBJ1-4	TRBV10-3	TGTGCCATCACCGCACAGCCAGGGGAAAAACTGTTTTTT	CAITAQPGEKLFF
TRBD2	15	.	TRBJ2-1	TRBV19	TGTGCCAGTAGTGTGGGGGGAGGGCACTACAATGAGCAGTTCTTC	CASSVGGGHYNEQFF
TRBD1	17	.	TRBJ2-3	TRBV20-1	TGCAGTGCTAGATCCCCGACAGGGAGCTACGGCACAGATACGCAGTATTTT	CSARSPTGSYGTDTQYF
.	15	.	TRBJ2-1	TRBV11-2	TGTGCCAGCAGCCACCAGCAGGGAGGGGGCAATGAGCAGTTCTTC	CASSHQQGGGNEQFF
.	13	few	TRBJ1-5	TRBV7-2	TGTGCCAGCAGCCTCCAGGACGGACAGCCCCAGCATTTT	CASSLQDGQPQHF
.	14	.	TRBJ1-1	TRBV20-1	TGCAGTGCTAAAGGACAGTCCATGAACACTGAAGCTTTCTTT	CSAKGQSMNTEAFF
TRBD1	13	.	TRBJ2-7	TRBV19	TGTGCCAGTAGTATGGGACAGGGGGGCGAGCAGTACTTC	CASSMGQGGEQYF
.	15	once	TRBJ1-2	TRBV24-1	TGTGCCACCAGTGATCCCTCCACGGAACAGTATGGCTACACCTTC	CATSDPSTEQYGYTF